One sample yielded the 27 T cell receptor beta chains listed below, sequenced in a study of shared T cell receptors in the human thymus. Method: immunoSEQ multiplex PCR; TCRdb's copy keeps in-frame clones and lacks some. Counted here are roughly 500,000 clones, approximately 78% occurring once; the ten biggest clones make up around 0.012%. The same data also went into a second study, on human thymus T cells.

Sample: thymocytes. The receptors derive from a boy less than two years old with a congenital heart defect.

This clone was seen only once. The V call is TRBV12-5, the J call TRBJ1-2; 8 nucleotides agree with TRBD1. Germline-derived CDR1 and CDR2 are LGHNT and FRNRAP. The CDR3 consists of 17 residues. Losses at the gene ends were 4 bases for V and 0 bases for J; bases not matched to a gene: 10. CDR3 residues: CASGSRDRNFPNYGYTF. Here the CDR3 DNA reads TGTGCTAGTGGTTCCCGGGACAGGAACTTCCCTAACTATGGCTACACCTTC.

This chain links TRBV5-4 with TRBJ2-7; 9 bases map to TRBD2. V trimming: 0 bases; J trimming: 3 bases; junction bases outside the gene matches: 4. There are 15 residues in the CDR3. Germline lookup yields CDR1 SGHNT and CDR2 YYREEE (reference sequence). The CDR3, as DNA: TGTGCCAGCAGCTTGGAACTAGCGGGTGACTACGAGCAGTACTTC. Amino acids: CASSLELAGDYEQYF.

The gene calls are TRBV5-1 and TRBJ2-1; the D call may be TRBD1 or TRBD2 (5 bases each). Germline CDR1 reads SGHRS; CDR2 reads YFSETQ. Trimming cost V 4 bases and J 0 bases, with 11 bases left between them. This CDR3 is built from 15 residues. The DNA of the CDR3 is TGCGCCAGCAGCATGGGACGGAGCTCCTACAATGAGCAGTTCTTC. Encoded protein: CASSMGRSSYNEQFF.

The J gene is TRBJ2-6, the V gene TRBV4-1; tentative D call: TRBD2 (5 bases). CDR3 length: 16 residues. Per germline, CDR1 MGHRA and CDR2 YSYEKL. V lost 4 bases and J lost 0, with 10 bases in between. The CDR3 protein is CASSRPRDSGANVLTF. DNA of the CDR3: TGCGCCAGCAGCCGACCCCGGGACTCTGGGGCCAACGTCCTGACTTTC.

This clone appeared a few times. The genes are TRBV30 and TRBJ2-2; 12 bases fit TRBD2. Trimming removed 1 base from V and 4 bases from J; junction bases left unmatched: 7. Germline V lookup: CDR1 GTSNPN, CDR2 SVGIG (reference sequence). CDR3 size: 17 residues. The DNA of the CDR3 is TGTGCCTGGAGTGGGCTAGCGGGAGGGCAAAGCACCGGGGAGCTGTTTTTT. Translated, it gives CAWSGLAGGQSTGELFF. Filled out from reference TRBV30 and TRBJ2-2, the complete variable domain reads SQTIHQWPATLVQPVGSPLSLECTVEGTSNPNLYWYRQAAGRGLQLLFYSVGIGQISSEVPQNLSASRPQDRQFILSSKKLLLSDSGFYLCAWSGLAGGQSTGELFFGEGSRLTVL.

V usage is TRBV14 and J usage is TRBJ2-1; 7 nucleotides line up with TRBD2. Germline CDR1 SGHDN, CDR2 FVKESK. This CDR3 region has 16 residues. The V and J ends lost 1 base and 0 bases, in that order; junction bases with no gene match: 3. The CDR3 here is CASSQVTGGSYNEQFF. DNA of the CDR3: TGTGCCAGCAGCCAAGTAACGGGAGGCTCCTACAATGAGCAGTTCTTC.

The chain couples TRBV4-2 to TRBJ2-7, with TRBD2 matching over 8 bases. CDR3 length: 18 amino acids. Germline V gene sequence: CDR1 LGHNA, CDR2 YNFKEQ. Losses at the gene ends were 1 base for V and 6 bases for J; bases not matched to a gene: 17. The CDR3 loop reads CASSQGGPWREVDSEQYF. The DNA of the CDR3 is TGTGCCAGCAGCCAAGGGGGGCCTTGGCGGGAGGTTGATTCCGAGCAGTACTTC.

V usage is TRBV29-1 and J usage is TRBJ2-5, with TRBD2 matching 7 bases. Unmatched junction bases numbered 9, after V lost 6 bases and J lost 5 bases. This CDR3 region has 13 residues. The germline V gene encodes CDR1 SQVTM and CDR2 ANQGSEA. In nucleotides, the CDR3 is TGCAGCGTGGTTGGGGGGGGGAGGGAGACCCAGTACTTC. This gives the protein CSVVGGGRETQYF.

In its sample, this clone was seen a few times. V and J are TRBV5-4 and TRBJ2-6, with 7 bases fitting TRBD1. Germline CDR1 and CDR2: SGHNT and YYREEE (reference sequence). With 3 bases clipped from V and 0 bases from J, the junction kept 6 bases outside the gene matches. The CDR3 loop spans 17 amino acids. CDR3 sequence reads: CASSSGQDPSGANVLTF. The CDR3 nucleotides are TGTGCCAGCAGCTCTGGACAGGACCCCTCTGGGGCCAACGTCCTGACTTTC.

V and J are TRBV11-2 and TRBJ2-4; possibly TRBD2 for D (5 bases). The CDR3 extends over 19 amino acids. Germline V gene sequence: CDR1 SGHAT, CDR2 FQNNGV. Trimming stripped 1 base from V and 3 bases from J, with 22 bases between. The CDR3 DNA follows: TGTGCCAGCAGCTTAGCTGCGCCCATCACCCACGGAGGCAAAAACATTCAGTACTTC. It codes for CASSLAAPITHGGKNIQYF.

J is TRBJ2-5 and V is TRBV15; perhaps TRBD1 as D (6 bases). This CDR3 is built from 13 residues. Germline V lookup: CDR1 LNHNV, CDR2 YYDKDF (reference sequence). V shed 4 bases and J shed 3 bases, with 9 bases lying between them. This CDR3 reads CATSTRTEETQYF. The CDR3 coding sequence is TGTGCCACCAGCACTCGGACAGAAGAGACCCAGTACTTC.

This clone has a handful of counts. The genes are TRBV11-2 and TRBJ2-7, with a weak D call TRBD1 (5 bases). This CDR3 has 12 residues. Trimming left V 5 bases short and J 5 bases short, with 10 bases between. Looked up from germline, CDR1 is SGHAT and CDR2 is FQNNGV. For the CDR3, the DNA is TGTGCCAGCAGCGACAGATGGGACGAGCAGTACTTC. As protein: CASSDRWDEQYF.

CDR3 in amino acids: CASSPNYEQYF. The CDR3 DNA reads as TGTGCCAGCAGCCCAAACTACGAGCAGTACTTC. V gene TRBV5-8 combines with J gene TRBJ2-7; unclear D gene. Germline lookup yields CDR1 SGHTS and CDR2 YDEGEE. Trimming removed 4 bases from V and 3 bases from J, with 5 bases in between. CDR3 length: 11 residues. The variable domain in full, with the rest retrieved from reference TRBV5-8 and TRBJ2-7, is EAGVTQSPTHLIKTRGQQATLRCSPISGHTSVYWYQQALGLGLQFLLWYDEGEERNRGNFPPRFSGRQFPNYSSELNVNALELEDSALYLCASSPNYEQYFGPGTRLTVT.

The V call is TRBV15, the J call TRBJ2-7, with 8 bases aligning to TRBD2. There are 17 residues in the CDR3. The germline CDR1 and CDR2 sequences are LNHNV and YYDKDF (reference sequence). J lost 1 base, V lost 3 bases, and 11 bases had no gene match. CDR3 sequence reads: CATSRPWREESSYEQYF. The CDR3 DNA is TGTGCCACCAGCAGGCCTTGGCGGGAGGAAAGTTCCTACGAGCAGTACTTC.

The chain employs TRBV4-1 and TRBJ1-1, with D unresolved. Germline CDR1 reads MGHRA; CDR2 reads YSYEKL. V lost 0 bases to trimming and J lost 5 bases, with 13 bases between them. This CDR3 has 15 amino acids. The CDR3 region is CASSQDEGGRTEAFF. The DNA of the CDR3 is TGCGCCAGCAGCCAAGATGAGGGAGGGAGGACTGAAGCTTTCTTT.

CDR3: CASSEKLESGQGADEQFF. The CDR3 nucleotides are TGTGCCAGCAGTGAAAAACTCGAAAGCGGACAGGGGGCGGATGAGCAGTTCTTC. The V call is TRBV25-1, the J call TRBJ2-1, with TRBD1 identical over 11 bases. V was clipped by 2 bases and J by 8 bases; unmatched bases: 14. Germline CDR1 reads MGHDK; CDR2 reads SYGVNS. The CDR3 has 18 residues.

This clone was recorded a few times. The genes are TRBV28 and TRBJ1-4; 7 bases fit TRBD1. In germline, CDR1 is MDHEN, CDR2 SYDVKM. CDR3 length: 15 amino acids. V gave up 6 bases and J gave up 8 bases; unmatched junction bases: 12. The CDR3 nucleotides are TGTGCCAGCAGCCTTCGGACAGGTGAGGGAGAAAAACTGTTTTTT. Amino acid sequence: CASSLRTGEGEKLFF.

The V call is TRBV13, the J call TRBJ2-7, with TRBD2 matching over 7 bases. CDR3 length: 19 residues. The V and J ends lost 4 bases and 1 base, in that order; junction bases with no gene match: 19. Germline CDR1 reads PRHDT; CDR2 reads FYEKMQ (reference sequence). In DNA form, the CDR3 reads TGTGCCAGCAGCTCCCCTATCGCCCCCAGGGACTACCCTTCCTACGAGCAGTACTTC. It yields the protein CASSSPIAPRDYPSYEQYF. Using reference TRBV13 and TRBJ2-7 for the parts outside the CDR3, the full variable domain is AAGVIQSPRHLIKEKRETATLKCYPIPRHDTVYWYQQGPGQDPQFLISFYEKMQSDKGSIPDRFSAQQFSDYHSELNMSSLELGDSALYFCASSSPIAPRDYPSYEQYFGPGTRLTVT.

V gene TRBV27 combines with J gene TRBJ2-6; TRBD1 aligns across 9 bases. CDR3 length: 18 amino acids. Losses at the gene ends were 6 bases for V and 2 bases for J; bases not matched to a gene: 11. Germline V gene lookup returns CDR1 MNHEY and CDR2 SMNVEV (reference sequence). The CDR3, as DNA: TGTGCCAGCAGCATCACCCGGGACAGGGATGCTGGGGCCAACGTCCTGACTTTC. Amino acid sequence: CASSITRDRDAGANVLTF.

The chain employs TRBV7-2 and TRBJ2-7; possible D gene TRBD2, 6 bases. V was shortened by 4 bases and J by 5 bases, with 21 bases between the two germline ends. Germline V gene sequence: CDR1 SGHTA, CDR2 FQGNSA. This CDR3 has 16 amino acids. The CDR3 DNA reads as TGTGCCAGCAGCTCCCGGGTAGGAGGGACCCCTAACGAGCAGTACTTC. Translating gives CASSSRVGGTPNEQYF.

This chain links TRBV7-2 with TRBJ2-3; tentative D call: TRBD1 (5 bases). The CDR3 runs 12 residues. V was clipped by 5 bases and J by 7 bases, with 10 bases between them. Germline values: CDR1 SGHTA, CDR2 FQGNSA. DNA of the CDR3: TGTGCCAGCAGCAGCCAGGGTAATACGCAGTATTTT. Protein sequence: CASSSQGNTQYF.

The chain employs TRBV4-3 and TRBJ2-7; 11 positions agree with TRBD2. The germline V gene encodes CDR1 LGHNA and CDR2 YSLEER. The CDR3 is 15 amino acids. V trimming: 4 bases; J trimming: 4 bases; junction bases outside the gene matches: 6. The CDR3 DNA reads TGCGCCAGCAGCCTAAACGGGACTAGCGGATACGAGCAGTACTTC. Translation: CASSLNGTSGYEQYF.

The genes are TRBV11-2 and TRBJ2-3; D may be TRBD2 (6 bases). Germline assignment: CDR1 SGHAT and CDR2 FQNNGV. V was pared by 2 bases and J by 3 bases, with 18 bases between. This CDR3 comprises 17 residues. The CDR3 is CASSLRGSTRSTDTQYF. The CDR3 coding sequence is TGTGCCAGCAGCTTAAGGGGTTCGACTAGATCGACAGATACGCAGTATTTT.

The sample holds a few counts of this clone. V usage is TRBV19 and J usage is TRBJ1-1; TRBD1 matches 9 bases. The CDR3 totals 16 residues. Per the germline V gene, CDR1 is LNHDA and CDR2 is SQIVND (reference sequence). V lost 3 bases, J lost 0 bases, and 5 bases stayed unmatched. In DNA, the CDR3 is TGTGCCAGTAGTATTTGGGACAGGGACGTGAACACTGAAGCTTTCTTT. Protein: CASSIWDRDVNTEAFF.

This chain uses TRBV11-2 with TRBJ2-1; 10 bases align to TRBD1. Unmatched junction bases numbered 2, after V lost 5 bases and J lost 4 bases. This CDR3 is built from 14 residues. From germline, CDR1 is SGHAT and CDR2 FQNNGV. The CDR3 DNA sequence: TGTGCCAGCAGCCCGGGACAGGGGTACAATGAGCAGTTCTTC. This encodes CASSPGQGYNEQFF.

DNA of the CDR3: TGTGCCAGTACCGGGCAGATACTCAGCGGTGAGCAGTTCTTC. This sequence encodes CASTGQILSGEQFF. V and J are TRBV19 and TRBJ2-1; D may be TRBD2 (5 bases). Between the trimmed V and J ends, which lost 7 bases and 9 bases, there was a span of 19 bases. In germline, CDR1 is LNHDA, CDR2 SQIVND (reference sequence). This CDR3 has 14 amino acids.

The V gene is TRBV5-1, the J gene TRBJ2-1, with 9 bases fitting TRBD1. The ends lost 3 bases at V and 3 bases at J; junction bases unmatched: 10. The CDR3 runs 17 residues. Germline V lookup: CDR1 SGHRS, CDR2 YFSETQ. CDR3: CASSSRGDRVDYNEQFF. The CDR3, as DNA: TGCGCCAGCAGCTCCCGGGGGGACAGGGTGGACTACAATGAGCAGTTCTTC.